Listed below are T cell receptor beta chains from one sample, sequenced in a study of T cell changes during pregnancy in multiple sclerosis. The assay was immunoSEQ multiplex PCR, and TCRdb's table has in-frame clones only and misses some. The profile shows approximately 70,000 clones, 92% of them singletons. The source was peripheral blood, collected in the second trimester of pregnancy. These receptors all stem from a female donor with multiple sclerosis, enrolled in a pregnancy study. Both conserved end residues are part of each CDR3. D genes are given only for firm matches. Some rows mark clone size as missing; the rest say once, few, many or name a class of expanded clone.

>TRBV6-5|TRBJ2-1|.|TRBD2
TGTGCCAGCAGTTACGGCGGGGGGGCATCTGAGTTCTTC
CASSYGGGASEFF
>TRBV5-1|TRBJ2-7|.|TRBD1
TGCGCCAGCAGCTTGTCGGGACAGGGCTACGAGCAGTACTTC
CASSLSGQGYEQYF
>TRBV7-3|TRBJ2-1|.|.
TGTGCCAGCAGCTTCACACTAGCCGCCAGAGGTGAGCAGTTCTTC
CASSFTLAARGEQFF
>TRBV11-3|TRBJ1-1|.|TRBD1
TGTGCCAGCAGCTCAGGGGGCAGGAACACTGAAGCTTTCTTT
CASSSGGRNTEAFF
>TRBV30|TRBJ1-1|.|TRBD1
TGTGCCGGCCGGGACAGGCTGAACACTGAAGCTTTCTTT
CAGRDRLNTEAFF
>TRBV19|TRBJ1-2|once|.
TGTGCCAGTAGAATTACAGGGCTCTATGGCTACACCTTC
CASRITGLYGYTF
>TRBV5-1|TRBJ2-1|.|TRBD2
TGCGCCAGCAGCTTACGGACTAGCTATAATGAGCAGTTCTTC
CASSLRTSYNEQFF
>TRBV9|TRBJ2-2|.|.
TGTGCCAGCAGCGTAGAACAGGGATACACCGGGGAGCTGTTTTTT
CASSVEQGYTGELFF
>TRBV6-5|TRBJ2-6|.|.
TGTGCCAGCAGGGGGGGTGGTTCTGGGGCCAACGTCCTGACTTTC
CASRGGGSGANVLTF
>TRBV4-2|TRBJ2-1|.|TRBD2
TGTGCCAGCAGCCATGGAAGTGGGGCTAGCGGACTCTACAATGAGCAGTTCTTC
CASSHGSGASGLYNEQFF
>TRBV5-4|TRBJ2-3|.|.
TGTGCCAGCACCTCGGGTGGGCACAGGTTAACAGATACGCAGTATTTT
CASTSGGHRLTDTQYF
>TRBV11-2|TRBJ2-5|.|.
TGTGCCAGCAGCCGGACAGCAAGCCAAGAGACCCAGTACTTC
CASSRTASQETQYF
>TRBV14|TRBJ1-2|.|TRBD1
TGTGCCAGCAGCCAAGGGCGGACAGGGATACTCTATGGCTACACCTTC
CASSQGRTGILYGYTF
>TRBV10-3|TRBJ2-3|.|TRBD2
TGTGCCTCGACTAGCGGGATTCGCACAGATACGCAGTATTTT
CASTSGIRTDTQYF
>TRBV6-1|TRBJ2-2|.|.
TGTGCCAGCATGACTTTTCAATTCCAAGGGGAGCTGTTTTTT
CASMTFQFQGELFF
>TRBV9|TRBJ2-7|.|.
TGTGCCAGCAGCTTTCGGGGCGGGACCCACGAGCAGTACTTC
CASSFRGGTHEQYF
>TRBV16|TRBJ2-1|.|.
TGTGCCAGCAGCCCCTATGGGGTAACAGGCCAGGTGGGCAATGAGCAGTTCTTC
CASSPYGVTGQVGNEQFF